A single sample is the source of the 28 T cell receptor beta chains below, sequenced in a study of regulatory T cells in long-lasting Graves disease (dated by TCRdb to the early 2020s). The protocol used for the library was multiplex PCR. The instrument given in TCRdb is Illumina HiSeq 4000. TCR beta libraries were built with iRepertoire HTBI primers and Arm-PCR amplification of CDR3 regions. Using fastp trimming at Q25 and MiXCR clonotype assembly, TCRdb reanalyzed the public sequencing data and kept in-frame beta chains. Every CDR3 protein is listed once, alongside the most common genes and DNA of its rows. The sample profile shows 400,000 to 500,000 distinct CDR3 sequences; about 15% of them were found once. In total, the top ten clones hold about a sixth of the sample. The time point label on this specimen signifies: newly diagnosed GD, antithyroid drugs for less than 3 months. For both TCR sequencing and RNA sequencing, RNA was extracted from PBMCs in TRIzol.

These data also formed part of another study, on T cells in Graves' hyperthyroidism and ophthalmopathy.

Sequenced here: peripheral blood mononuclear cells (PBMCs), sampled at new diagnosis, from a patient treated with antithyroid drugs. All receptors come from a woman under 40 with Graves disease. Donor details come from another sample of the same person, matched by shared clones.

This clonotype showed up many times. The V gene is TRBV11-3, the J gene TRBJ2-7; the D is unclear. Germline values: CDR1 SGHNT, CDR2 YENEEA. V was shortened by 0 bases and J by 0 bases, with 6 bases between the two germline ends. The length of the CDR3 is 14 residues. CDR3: CASSLDGSSYEQYF. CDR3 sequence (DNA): TGTGCCAGCAGCTTAGACGGAAGCTCCTACGAGCAGTACTTC. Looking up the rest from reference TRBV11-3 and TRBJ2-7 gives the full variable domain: EAGVVQSPRYKIIEKKQPVAFWCNPISGHNTLYWYLQNLGQGPELLIRYENEEAVDDSQLPKDRFSAERLKGVDSTLKIQPAELGDSAVYLCASSLDGSSYEQYFGPGTRLTVT.

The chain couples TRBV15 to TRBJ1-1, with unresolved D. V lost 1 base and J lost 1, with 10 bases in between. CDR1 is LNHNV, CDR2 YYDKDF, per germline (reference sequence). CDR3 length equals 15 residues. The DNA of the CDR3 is TGTGCCACCAGCAGAGGCGGCAGATCGAACACTGAAGCTTTCTTT. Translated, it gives CATSRGGRSNTEAFF.

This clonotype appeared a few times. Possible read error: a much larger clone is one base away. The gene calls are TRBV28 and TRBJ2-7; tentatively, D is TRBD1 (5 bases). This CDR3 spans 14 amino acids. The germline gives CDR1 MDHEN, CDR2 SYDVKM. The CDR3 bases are TGTGCCAGCAGTTCAGACAGTCGCTCCTACGAGCAGTGCTTC. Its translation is CASSSDSRSYEQCF.

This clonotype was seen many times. As DNA, the CDR3 is TGCAGTGCTAGAGGGTTCACAGGGGCAGATACGCAGTATTTT. Translation: CSARGFTGADTQYF. The V gene is TRBV20-1, the J gene TRBJ2-3; the match to TRBD1 covers 7 bases. Trimming cost V 1 base and J 4 bases; bases outside gene matches: 5. The length of the CDR3 is 14 residues. The V gene's germline CDR1 is DFQATT and CDR2 SNEGSKA (reference sequence).

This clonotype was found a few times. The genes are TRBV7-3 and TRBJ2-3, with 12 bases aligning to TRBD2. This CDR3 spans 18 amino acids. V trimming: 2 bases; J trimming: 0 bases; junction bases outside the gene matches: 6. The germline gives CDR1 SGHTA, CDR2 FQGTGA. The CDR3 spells CASSLGTGTSGSTDTQYF. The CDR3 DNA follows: TGTGCCAGCAGCTTAGGGACCGGGACTAGCGGGAGCACAGATACGCAGTATTTT.

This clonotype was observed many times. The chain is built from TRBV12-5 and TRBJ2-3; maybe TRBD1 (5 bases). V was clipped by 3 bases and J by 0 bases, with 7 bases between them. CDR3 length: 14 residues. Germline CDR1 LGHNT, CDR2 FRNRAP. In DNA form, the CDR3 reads TGTGCTAGTGGTTTAGACAGTAGCACAGATACGCAGTATTTT. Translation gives CASGLDSSTDTQYF.

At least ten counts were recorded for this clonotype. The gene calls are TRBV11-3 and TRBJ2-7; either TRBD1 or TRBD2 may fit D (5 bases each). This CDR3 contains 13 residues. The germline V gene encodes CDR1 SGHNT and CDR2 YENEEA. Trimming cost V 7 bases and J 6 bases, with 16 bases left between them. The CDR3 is CASTGPLLSEQYF. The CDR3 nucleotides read TGTGCCAGCACGGGGCCCTTATTATCCGAGCAGTACTTC.

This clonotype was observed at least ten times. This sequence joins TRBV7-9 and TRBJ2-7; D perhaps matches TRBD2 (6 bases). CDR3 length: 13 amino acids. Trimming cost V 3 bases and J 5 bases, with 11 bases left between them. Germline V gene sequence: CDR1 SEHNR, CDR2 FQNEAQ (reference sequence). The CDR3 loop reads CASSLAGSHEQYF. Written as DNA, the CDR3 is TGTGCCAGCAGCTTGGCCGGGAGCCACGAGCAGTACTTC.

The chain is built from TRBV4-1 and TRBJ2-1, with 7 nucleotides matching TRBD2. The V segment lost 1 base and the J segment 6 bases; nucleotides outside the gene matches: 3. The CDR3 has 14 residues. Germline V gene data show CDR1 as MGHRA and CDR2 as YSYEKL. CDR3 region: CASSQGDYSNEQFF. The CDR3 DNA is TGCGCCAGCAGCCAAGGGGACTACTCCAATGAGCAGTTCTTC.

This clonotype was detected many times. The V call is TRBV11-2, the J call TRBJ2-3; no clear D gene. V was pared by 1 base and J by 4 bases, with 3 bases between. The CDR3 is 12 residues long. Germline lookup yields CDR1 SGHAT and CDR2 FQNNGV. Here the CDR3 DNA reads TGTGCCAGCAGCTTAGGAGCAGATACGCAGTATTTT. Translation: CASSLGADTQYF.

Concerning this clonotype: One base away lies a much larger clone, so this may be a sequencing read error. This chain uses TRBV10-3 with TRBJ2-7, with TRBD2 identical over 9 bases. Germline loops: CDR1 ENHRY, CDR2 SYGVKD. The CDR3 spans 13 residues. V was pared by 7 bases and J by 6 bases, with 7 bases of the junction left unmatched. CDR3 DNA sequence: TGTGCCATCACACCTAGCGGGAAGGCCGAGCAGTACTTC. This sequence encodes CAITPSGKAEQYF.

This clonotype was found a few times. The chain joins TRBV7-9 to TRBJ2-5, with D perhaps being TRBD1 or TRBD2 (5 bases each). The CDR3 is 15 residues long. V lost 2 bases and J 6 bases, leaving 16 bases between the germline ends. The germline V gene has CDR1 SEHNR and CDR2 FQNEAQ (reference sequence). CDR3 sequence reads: CASSLRGGGWKTQYF. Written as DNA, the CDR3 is TGTGCCAGCAGCTTAAGGGGCGGCGGGTGGAAGACCCAGTACTTC.

In DNA, the CDR3 is TGTGCCAGCAGTAACAAGTACGAGCAGTACTTC. Translating gives CASSNKYEQYF. This chain uses TRBV6-1 with TRBJ2-7; D gene uncertain. CDR1 and CDR2 from the germline V gene are MNHNS and SASEGT. The CDR3 has 11 residues. V was shortened by 5 bases and J by 4 bases, with 6 bases between the two germline ends.

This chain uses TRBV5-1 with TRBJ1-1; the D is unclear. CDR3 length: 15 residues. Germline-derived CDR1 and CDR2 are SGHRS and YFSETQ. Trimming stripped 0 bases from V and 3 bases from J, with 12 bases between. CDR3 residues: CASSLVPGVDTEAFF. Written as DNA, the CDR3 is TGCGCCAGCAGCTTGGTCCCCGGGGTTGACACTGAAGCTTTCTTT. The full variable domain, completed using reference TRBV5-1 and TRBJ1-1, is KAGVTQTPRYLIKTRGQQVTLSCSPISGHRSVSWYQQTPGQGLQFLFEYFSETQRNKGNFPGRFSGRQFSNSRSEMNVSTLELGDSALYLCASSLVPGVDTEAFFGQGTRLTVV.

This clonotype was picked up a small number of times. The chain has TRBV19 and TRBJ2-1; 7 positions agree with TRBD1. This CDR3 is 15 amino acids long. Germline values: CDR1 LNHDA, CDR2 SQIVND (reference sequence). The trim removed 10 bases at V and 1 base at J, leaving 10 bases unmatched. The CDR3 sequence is CATANRGRSYNEQFF. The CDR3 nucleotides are TGTGCCACTGCCAACAGGGGACGGTCCTACAATGAGCAGTTCTTC.

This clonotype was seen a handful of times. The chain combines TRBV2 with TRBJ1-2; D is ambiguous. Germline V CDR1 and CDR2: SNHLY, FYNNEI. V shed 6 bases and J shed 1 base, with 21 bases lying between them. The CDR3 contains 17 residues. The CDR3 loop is CASRKDHFSGLNYGYTF. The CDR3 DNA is TGTGCCAGCAGAAAGGACCACTTTTCTGGGCTTAACTATGGCTACACCTTC. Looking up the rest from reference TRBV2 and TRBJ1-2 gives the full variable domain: EPEVTQTPSHQVTQMGQEVILRCVPISNHLYFYWYRQILGQKVEFLVSFYNNEISEKSEIFDDQFSVERPDGSNFTLKIRSTKLEDSAMYFCASRKDHFSGLNYGYTFGSGTRLTVV.

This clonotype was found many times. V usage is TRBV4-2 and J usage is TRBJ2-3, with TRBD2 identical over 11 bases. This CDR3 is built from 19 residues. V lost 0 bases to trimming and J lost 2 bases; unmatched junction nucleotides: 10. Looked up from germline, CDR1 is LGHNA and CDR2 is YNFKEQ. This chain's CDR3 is CASSQDRGGLAAFTDTQYF. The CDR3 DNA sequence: TGTGCCAGCAGCCAAGATCGAGGGGGACTAGCGGCTTTCACAGATACGCAGTATTTT.

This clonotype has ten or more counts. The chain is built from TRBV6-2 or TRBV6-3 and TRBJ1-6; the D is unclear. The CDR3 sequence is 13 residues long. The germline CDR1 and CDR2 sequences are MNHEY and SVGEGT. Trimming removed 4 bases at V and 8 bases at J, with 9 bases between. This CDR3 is CASSSQTDSPLHF. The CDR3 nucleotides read TGTGCCAGCAGTTCTCAAACCGATTCACCCCTCCACTTT.

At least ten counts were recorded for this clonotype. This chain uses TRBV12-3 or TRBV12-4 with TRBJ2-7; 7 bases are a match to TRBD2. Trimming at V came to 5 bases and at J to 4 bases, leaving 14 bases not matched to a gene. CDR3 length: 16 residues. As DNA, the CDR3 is TGTGCCAGCAGTCGCCCCGTTGGGGGGGTGATGTACGAGCAGTACTTC. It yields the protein CASSRPVGGVMYEQYF.

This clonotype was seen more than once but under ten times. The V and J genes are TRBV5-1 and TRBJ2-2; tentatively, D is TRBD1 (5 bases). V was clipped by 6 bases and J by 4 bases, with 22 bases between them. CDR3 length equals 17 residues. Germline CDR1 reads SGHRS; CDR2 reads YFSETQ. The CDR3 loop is CASNNQPVQAATGELFF. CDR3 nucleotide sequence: TGCGCCAGCAATAACCAACCAGTACAGGCGGCCACCGGGGAGCTGTTTTTT.

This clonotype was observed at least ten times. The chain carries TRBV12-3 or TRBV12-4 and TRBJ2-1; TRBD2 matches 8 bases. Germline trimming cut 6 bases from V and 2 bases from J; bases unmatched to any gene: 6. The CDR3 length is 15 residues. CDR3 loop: CASSIGTSTYNEQFF. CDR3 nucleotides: TGTGCCAGCAGCATCGGGACTAGTACCTACAATGAGCAGTTCTTC.

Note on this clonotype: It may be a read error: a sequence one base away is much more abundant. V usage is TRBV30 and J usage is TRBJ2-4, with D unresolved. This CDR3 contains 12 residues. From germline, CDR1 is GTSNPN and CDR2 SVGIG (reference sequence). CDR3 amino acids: CAWGVVKNIQYF. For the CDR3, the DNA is TGTGCCTGGGGTGTAGTCAAAAACATTCAGTACTTC.

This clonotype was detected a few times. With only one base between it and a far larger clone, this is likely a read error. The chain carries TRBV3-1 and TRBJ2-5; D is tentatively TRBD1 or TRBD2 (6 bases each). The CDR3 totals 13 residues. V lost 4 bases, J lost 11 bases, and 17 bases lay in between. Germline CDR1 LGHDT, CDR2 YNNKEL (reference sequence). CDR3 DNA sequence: TGTGCCAGCAGCCCTCCGGGGGACAATGAGCAGTACTTC. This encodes CASSPPGDNEQYF.

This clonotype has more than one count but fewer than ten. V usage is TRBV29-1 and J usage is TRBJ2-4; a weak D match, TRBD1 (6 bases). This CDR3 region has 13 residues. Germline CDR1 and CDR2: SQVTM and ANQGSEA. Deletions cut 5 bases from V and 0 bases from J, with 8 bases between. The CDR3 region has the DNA TGCAGCGTTTCGGACAGAGCCAAAAACATTCAGTACTTC. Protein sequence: CSVSDRAKNIQYF.

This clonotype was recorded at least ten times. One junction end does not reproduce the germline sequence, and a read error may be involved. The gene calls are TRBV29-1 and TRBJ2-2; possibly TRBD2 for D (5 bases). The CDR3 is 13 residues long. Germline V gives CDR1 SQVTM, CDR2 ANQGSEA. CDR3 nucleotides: TGCAGCTTTGAGGGTTCGAACACCGGGGAGCTGTTTTTT. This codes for CSFEGSNTGELFF.

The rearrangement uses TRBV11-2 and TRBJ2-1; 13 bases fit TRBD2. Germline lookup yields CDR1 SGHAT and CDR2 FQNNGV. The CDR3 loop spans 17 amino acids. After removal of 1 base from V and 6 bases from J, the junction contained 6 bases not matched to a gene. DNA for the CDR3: TGTGCCAGCAGCTTAGCGCGGGGACTAGCGGGGCTCAATGAGCAGTTCTTC. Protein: CASSLARGLAGLNEQFF.

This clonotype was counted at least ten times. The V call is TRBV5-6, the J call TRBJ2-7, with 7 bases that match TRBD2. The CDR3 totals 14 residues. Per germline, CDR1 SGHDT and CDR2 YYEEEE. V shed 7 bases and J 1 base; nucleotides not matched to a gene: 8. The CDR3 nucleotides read TGTGCCAGCCGATACGGCGGGGGATCCTACGAGCAGTACTTC. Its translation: CASRYGGGSYEQYF.

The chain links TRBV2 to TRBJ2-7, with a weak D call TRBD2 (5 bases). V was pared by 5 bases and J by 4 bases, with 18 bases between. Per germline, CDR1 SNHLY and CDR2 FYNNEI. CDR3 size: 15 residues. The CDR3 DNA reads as TGTGCCAGCAGTCTTCCGGGGAGTAAAACTTACGAGCAGTACTTC. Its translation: CASSLPGSKTYEQYF.